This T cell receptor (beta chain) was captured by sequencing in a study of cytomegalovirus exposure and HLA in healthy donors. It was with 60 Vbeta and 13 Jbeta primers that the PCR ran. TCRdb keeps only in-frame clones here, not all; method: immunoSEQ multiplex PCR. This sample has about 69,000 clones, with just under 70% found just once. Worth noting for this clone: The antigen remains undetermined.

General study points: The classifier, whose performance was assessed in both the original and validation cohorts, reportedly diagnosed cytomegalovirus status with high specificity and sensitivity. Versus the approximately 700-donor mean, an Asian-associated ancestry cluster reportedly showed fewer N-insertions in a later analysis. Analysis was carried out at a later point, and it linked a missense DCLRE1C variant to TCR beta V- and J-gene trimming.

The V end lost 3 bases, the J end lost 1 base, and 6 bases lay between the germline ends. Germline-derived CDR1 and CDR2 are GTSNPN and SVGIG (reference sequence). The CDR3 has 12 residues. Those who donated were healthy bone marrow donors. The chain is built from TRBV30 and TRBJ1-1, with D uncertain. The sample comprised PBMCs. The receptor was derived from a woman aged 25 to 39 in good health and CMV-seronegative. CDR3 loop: CAWSPQNTEAFF. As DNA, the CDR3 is TGTGCCTGGAGCCCCCAGAACACTGAAGCTTTCTTT.